The 27 T cell receptor beta chains given below trace back to one sample, sequenced in a study of blood T cell repertoires in COVID-19. Repertoires were generated with immunoSEQ multiplex PCR, while TCRdb's copy carries only in-frame clones and drops some. The profile shows about 220,000 clones, approximately 83% of them singletons. The specimen sequenced was peripheral blood. The receptors here all came from a woman in her 30s who had recovered from COVID-19.

The CDR3 spells CASSAAETQYF. The DNA for the CDR3 is TGTGCCAGTAGTGCGGCGGAGACCCAGTACTTC. The rearrangement uses TRBV19 and TRBJ2-5; D unresolved. V was pared by 5 bases and J by 5 bases, with 6 bases between. Germline lookup yields CDR1 LNHDA and CDR2 SQIVND (reference sequence). The CDR3 contains 11 residues.

CDR3 sequence reads: CASSYREIAKNIQYF. CDR3 nucleotide sequence: TGTGCCAGCAGCTACAGGGAAATAGCCAAAAACATTCAGTACTTC. This chain connects TRBV7-9 to TRBJ2-4; perhaps TRBD1 as D (6 bases). Germline CDR1 reads SEHNR; CDR2 reads FQNEAQ (reference sequence). CDR3 size: 15 residues. V dropped 4 bases and J dropped 0 bases, with 10 bases sitting between them.

This chain connects TRBV29-1 to TRBJ2-5, with 9 positions matching TRBD2. With V trimmed by 1 base and J by 4 bases, 4 bases remained unmatched. Germline V CDR1 and CDR2: SQVTM, ANQGSEA. This CDR3 has 14 amino acids. This CDR3 reads CSVEGGRAGETQYF. CDR3 sequence (DNA): TGCAGCGTTGAAGGCGGGAGGGCTGGAGAGACCCAGTACTTC.

V is TRBV3-1 (or the pseudogene TRBV3-2) and J is TRBJ2-3; D perhaps matches TRBD2 (5 bases). The CDR3 length is 13 residues. Trimming took 3 bases from V and 8 from J, leaving 12 bases between them. Germline CDR1 LGHDT, CDR2 YNNKEL (reference sequence). The CDR3 is CASSQKREFTQYF. The CDR3 nucleotides are TGTGCCAGCAGCCAGAAGAGGGAGTTTACGCAGTATTTT.

A single count supports this clone. V usage is TRBV30 and J usage is TRBJ2-7, with D maybe TRBD2 (5 bases). The CDR3 has 13 amino acids. V gave up 3 bases and J gave up 2 bases, with 11 bases separating them. Germline-derived CDR1 and CDR2 are GTSNPN and SVGIG (reference sequence). CDR3 sequence: CAWRGRHPYEQYF. DNA of the CDR3: TGTGCCTGGAGGGGGAGACATCCCTACGAGCAGTACTTC.

This chain joins TRBV10-1 and TRBJ2-3; 9 bases align to TRBD2. The V gene's germline CDR1 is WNHNN and CDR2 SYGVQD (reference sequence). The CDR3 has 11 residues. V gave up 9 bases and J gave up 9 bases; unmatched junction bases: 4. DNA for the CDR3: TGCGCCAGTTCTAGCGGGATCACGCAGTATTTT. This translates into CASSSGITQYF.

This clone was seen more than once but under ten times. The chain uses TRBV7-9 and TRBJ2-7, with 12 bases lining up with TRBD2. Germline trimming cut 2 bases from V and 5 bases from J; bases unmatched to any gene: 1. Germline CDR1 SEHNR, CDR2 FQNEAQ (reference sequence). This CDR3 has 14 amino acids. The chain's CDR3 is CASSLTSGRNEQYF. Written as DNA, the CDR3 is TGTGCCAGCAGCTTAACTAGCGGGAGGAACGAGCAGTACTTC. Drawing the rest from reference TRBV7-9 and TRBJ2-7, the complete variable domain is DTGVSQNPRHKITKRGQNVTFRCDPISEHNRLYWYRQTLGQGPEFLTYFQNEAQLEKSRLLSDRFSAERPKGSFSTLEIQRTEQGDSAMYLCASSLTSGRNEQYFGPGTRLTVT.

This rearrangement joins TRBV7-9 to TRBJ1-1, with D unresolved. Germline values: CDR1 SEHNR, CDR2 FQNEAQ (reference sequence). CDR3 length: 13 residues. Trimming took off 3 bases at V and 4 bases at J, with 9 bases between the two ends. The CDR3 protein is CASSLEGPTEAFF. The CDR3 DNA reads as TGTGCCAGCAGCTTGGAGGGCCCCACTGAAGCTTTCTTT.

This clone was counted only a few times. This chain links TRBV12-3 or TRBV12-4 with TRBJ1-5; 7 bases are shared with TRBD1. CDR3 size: 12 residues. V shed 7 bases, J shed 6 bases, and the junction held 3 bases outside the gene matches. The chain's CDR3 is CASNQGGQPQHF. The DNA for the CDR3 is TGTGCCAGCAACCAGGGGGGTCAGCCCCAGCATTTT.

The chain couples TRBV28 to TRBJ2-7; D call uncertain. CDR1 is MDHEN, CDR2 SYDVKM, per germline. This CDR3 comprises 11 residues. Between the trimmed V and J ends, which lost 7 bases and 3 bases, there was a span of 7 bases. Here the CDR3 DNA reads TGTGCCAGCAAGACTCACTACGAGCAGTACTTC. It is translated as CASKTHYEQYF.

This chain joins TRBV5-1 and TRBJ2-3; TRBD2 might be the D (6 bases). CDR1 and CDR2 (germline): SGHRS, YFSETQ. The CDR3 consists of 17 residues. The V end was cut by 2 bases, the J end by 4 bases, with 20 bases between. The CDR3 coding sequence is TGCGCCAGCAGCTTACCCGGGACTGGAATGGAGGCAGATACGCAGTATTTT. Translation: CASSLPGTGMEADTQYF.

This chain connects TRBV5-6 to TRBJ1-2; D may be TRBD1 (5 bases). Per germline, CDR1 SGHDT and CDR2 YYEEEE. V gave up 0 bases and J gave up 8 bases, with 14 bases separating them. The CDR3 runs to 14 residues. Here the CDR3 reads CASSLVEARGGYTF. The DNA for the CDR3 is TGTGCCAGCAGCTTGGTGGAGGCGCGGGGCGGCTACACCTTC.

This clone is a singleton in its sample. V usage is TRBV27 and J usage is TRBJ2-7, with D perhaps matching TRBD2 (6 bases). The CDR3 runs to 13 residues. Trimming cost V 5 bases and J 5 bases, with 13 bases left between them. Germline V gives CDR1 MNHEY, CDR2 SMNVEV (reference sequence). The CDR3 sequence: CASSTRGSNEQYF. CDR3 DNA: TGTGCCAGCAGTACTCGGGGGTCCAACGAGCAGTACTTC.

The DNA of the CDR3 is TGTGCCACCAGCAGGGCCGGGACAGGGAATTCACCCCTCCACTTT. Translated, it gives CATSRAGTGNSPLHF. The chain recombines TRBV15 with TRBJ1-6; 9 bases are a match to TRBD1. The CDR3 has 15 residues. Germline assignment: CDR1 LNHNV and CDR2 YYDKDF (reference sequence). V lost 3 bases and J lost 7; bases outside the gene matches: 4.

The V and J genes are TRBV24-1 and TRBJ2-2, with 10 bases that match TRBD1. CDR3 length equals 14 residues. Germline loops: CDR1 KGHDR, CDR2 SFDVKD. J was trimmed by 8 bases and V by 4 bases; bases with no gene match: 3. CDR3 sequence reads: CATSEGTGVGELFF. CDR3 DNA: TGTGCCACCAGTGAAGGGACAGGGGTTGGGGAGCTGTTTTTT.

The chain has TRBV5-1 and TRBJ1-5; D call uncertain. Germline V gene lookup returns CDR1 SGHRS and CDR2 YFSETQ. The V end lost 4 bases, the J end lost 0 bases, and 8 bases lay between the germline ends. The CDR3 runs to 14 residues. The CDR3 is CASSTGDSNQPQHF. The DNA for the CDR3 is TGCGCCAGCAGCACCGGGGATAGCAATCAGCCCCAGCATTTT.

This rearrangement joins TRBV5-8 to TRBJ2-7; D uncertain. The CDR3 length is 11 residues. V was clipped by 4 bases and J by 3 bases, with 5 bases between them. The V gene's germline CDR1 is SGHTS and CDR2 YDEGEE. The CDR3: CASSVYYEQYF. Written as DNA, the CDR3 is TGTGCCAGCAGCGTCTACTACGAGCAGTACTTC. Supplemented by reference TRBV5-8 and TRBJ2-7, the full variable domain reads EAGVTQSPTHLIKTRGQQATLRCSPISGHTSVYWYQQALGLGLQFLLWYDEGEERNRGNFPPRFSGRQFPNYSSELNVNALELEDSALYLCASSVYYEQYFGPGTRLTVT.

In regard to this clone: The sample contains more than one DNA sequence encoding this CDR3. The chain couples TRBV2 to TRBJ2-2, with TRBD1 as a possible D gene (6 bases). Deletions cut 2 bases from V and 1 base from J, with 8 bases between. Germline values: CDR1 SNHLY, CDR2 FYNNEI. The CDR3 extends over 15 amino acids. CDR3 bases: TGTGCCAGCAGTGAACGGGGACAGAACACCGGGGAGCTGTTTTTT. This encodes CASSERGQNTGELFF.

CDR3 nucleotide sequence: TGTGCCAGCAGTGAGGGCAACACGTCTGGAAACACCATATATTTT. Translated: CASSEGNTSGNTIYF. This chain joins TRBV6-1 and TRBJ1-3, with D unresolved. The CDR3 runs to 15 residues. V was trimmed by 3 bases and J by 1 base, leaving 10 bases between them. CDR1 MNHNS and CDR2 SASEGT come from the germline V gene.

The chain couples TRBV19 to TRBJ1-1; D remains ambiguous. In germline, CDR1 is LNHDA, CDR2 SQIVND (reference sequence). This CDR3 region has 13 residues. Trimming took 1 base from V and 2 from J, leaving 5 bases between them. DNA of the CDR3: TGTGCCAGTAGTATAGGACATAACACTGAAGCTTTCTTT. Translation gives CASSIGHNTEAFF.

The rearrangement uses TRBV27 and TRBJ2-3; 12 positions agree with TRBD2. CDR1 and CDR2 (germline): MNHEY, SMNVEV (reference sequence). This CDR3 is 16 amino acids long. V shed 5 bases, J shed 0 bases, and the junction held 3 bases outside the gene matches. CDR3 coding DNA: TGTGCCAGCAGTGCGGGACTAGCGGGTAGCACAGATACGCAGTATTTT. The encoded protein is CASSAGLAGSTDTQYF.

The chain employs TRBV9 and TRBJ2-2; 9 bases are shared with TRBD2. The CDR3 is made up of 19 amino acids. From germline, CDR1 is SGDLS and CDR2 YYNGEE. V lost 4 bases, J lost 0 bases, and 13 bases stayed unmatched. As DNA, the CDR3 is TGTGCCAGCAGCACCCGAGTCCGACTAGCGGAGACGAACACCGGGGAGCTGTTTTTT. Translating it yields CASSTRVRLAETNTGELFF.

V gene TRBV6-5 combines with J gene TRBJ2-7, with a weak D call TRBD2 (7 bases). Germline V gives CDR1 MNHEY, CDR2 SVGAGI. There are 15 residues in the CDR3. Trimming removed 0 bases at V and 2 bases at J, with 11 bases between. CDR3 nucleotide sequence: TGTGCCAGCAGTTACTCGATAGGGGGGGCCTACGAGCAGTACTTC. It specifies CASSYSIGGAYEQYF.

This chain links TRBV9 with TRBJ1-3; a possible D gene is TRBD1 (5 bases). Germline loops: CDR1 SGDLS, CDR2 YYNGEE. The CDR3 totals 16 residues. V lost 0 bases and J lost 0, with 10 bases in between. CDR3 region: CASSVGDGSSGNTIYF. The CDR3, as DNA: TGTGCCAGCAGCGTAGGGGACGGGAGCTCTGGAAACACCATATATTTT.

The CDR3 region has the DNA TGTGCCAGCAGCTTTCCGAGCTCTGGAAACACCATATATTTT. Its protein product is CASSFPSSGNTIYF. J is TRBJ1-3 and V is TRBV5-6; D is unresolved. Trimming left V 2 bases short and J 0 bases short, with 6 bases between. The CDR3 consists of 14 residues. From germline, CDR1 is SGHDT and CDR2 YYEEEE.

For the CDR3, the DNA is TGTGCCAGCAGCAGCAGGGTTGCCCAAGAGACCCAGTACTTC. Residues: CASSSRVAQETQYF. The chain carries TRBV5-4 and TRBJ2-5; D possibly corresponds to TRBD1 (5 bases). V lost 4 bases to trimming and J lost 1 base, with 11 bases between them. CDR3 length equals 14 residues. From germline, CDR1 is SGHNT and CDR2 YYREEE (reference sequence). Looking up the rest from reference TRBV5-4 and TRBJ2-5 gives the full variable domain: ETGVTQSPTHLIKTRGQQVTLRCSSQSGHNTVSWYQQALGQGPQFIFQYYREEENGRGNFPPRFSGLQFPNYSSELNVNALELDDSALYLCASSSRVAQETQYFGPGTRLLVL.

The V gene is TRBV9, the J gene TRBJ2-5; 11 bases match TRBD2. The CDR3 extends over 16 amino acids. The V gene end was trimmed by 0 bases and the J gene end by 4 bases; junction bases not matched to a gene: 5. Germline V gene data show CDR1 as SGDLS and CDR2 as YYNGEE. The CDR3 DNA sequence: TGTGCCAGCAGCGTAGGGGATAGCGGGAGGGGAGAGACCCAGTACTTC. It encodes CASSVGDSGRGETQYF.